This TCR beta chain was sequenced in a study of cytomegalovirus exposure and HLA in healthy donors. The PCR had 60 Vbeta and 13 Jbeta primers. Method: immunoSEQ multiplex PCR; TCRdb's copy keeps in-frame clones and lacks some. The table includes 210,000 or so clones, approximately 84% detected once. Note on this clone: No antigen is known for it.

Notes on the study in general: Upon later analysis, TCR association rates were observed to vary by HLA locus, being highest for DRB1 and lowest for HLA-C. In an earlier analysis, in around 590 donors, most V segments appeared productive either ~87% or ~30% of the time.

This CDR3 region has 12 residues. CDR1 is KGHSH and CDR2 is LQKENI in the germline V gene. V was pared by 9 bases and J by 6 bases, with 8 bases of the junction left unmatched. Input material: PBMCs. The chain carries TRBV18 and TRBJ2-7, with TRBD1 matching over 7 bases. The sequence was obtained from a woman in her thirties or forties in good health and CMV-seronegative. DNA for the CDR3: TGTGCCAGTGGACAGGCCTCGATCGAGCAGTACTTC. Encoded protein: CASGQASIEQYF.